One sample yielded the 32 T cell receptor beta chains listed below, sequenced in a study of blood T cell repertoires in COVID-19. This table comes from immunoSEQ multiplex PCR, and its TCRdb copy is limited to in-frame clones, with some not included. The sample holds about 300,000 clones, about 84% seen once. What was sequenced was peripheral blood. The receptors were gathered from a woman aged 45 to 65 with acute or convalescent COVID-19.

The V gene is TRBV7-2, the J gene TRBJ2-7; D is unclear. Germline V lookup: CDR1 SGHTA, CDR2 FQGNSA. The CDR3 has 13 residues. Trimming cost V 6 bases and J 2 bases, with 11 bases left between them. For the CDR3, the DNA is TGTGCCAGCAGAGAGCACTCCCCCTACGAGCAGTACTTC. It translates to CASREHSPYEQYF.

This chain links TRBV14 with TRBJ2-7; 9 positions match TRBD2. Trimming took 1 base from V and 0 from J; bases not matched to a gene: 4. The CDR3 loop spans 16 amino acids. Germline V gene sequence: CDR1 SGHDN, CDR2 FVKESK. The CDR3 sequence is CASSQGLAGSSYEQYF. CDR3 nucleotides: TGTGCCAGCAGCCAAGGCCTAGCGGGGAGCTCCTACGAGCAGTACTTC.

The V and J genes are TRBV15 and TRBJ1-4, with TRBD1 matching over 7 bases. This CDR3 region has 16 residues. Germline CDR1 and CDR2: LNHNV and YYDKDF (reference sequence). The J segment lost 7 bases and the V segment lost 5 bases, leaving 13 bases of the junction unmatched. The CDR3 DNA reads TGTGCCACCAGCCGACATCAAAATCCAGGGGGTGAAAAACTGTTTTTT. Translated, it gives CATSRHQNPGGEKLFF.

The V call is TRBV18, the J call TRBJ2-7; TRBD2 agrees at 11 bases. Germline V lookup: CDR1 KGHSH, CDR2 LQKENI. Trimming took 2 bases from V and 3 from J; bases not matched to a gene: 3. This CDR3 comprises 15 residues. This chain's CDR3 is CASSPTSGRYYEQYF. The CDR3 DNA reads as TGTGCCAGCTCACCAACTAGCGGGAGATACTACGAGCAGTACTTC.

In its sample, this clone was seen once. The chain employs TRBV9 and TRBJ2-5; TRBD1 matches 9 bases. The CDR3 extends over 16 amino acids. J lost 5 bases, V lost 4 bases, and 12 bases had no gene match. CDR1 and CDR2 (germline): SGDLS, YYNGEE. CDR3 bases: TGTGCCAGCAGCACTCGCCCGACAGGGGGGATCGAGACCCAGTACTTC. Translation: CASSTRPTGGIETQYF.

CDR3 sequence: CAIRGQITNYGYTF. The CDR3 DNA sequence: TGTGCCATCAGGGGACAGATTACTAACTATGGCTACACCTTC. V usage is TRBV10-3 and J usage is TRBJ1-2, with 7 bases matching TRBD1. CDR1 is ENHRY, CDR2 SYGVKD, per germline. The CDR3 loop spans 14 amino acids. After removal of 6 bases from V and 0 bases from J, the junction contained 4 bases not matched to a gene.

The chain uses TRBV7-2 and TRBJ2-3; TRBD1 agrees at 7 bases. J gave up 2 bases and V 5 bases, and 10 bases lay outside the gene matches. Germline V gives CDR1 SGHTA, CDR2 FQGNSA. This CDR3 is built from 16 residues. In DNA, the CDR3 is TGTGCCAGCAGCCAGAGACCGGGACAGCTCACAGATACGCAGTATTTT. Amino acids: CASSQRPGQLTDTQYF.

The chain employs TRBV3-1 (or the pseudogene TRBV3-2) and TRBJ2-7; 9 nucleotides match TRBD1. V lost 4 bases to trimming and J lost 7 bases; unmatched junction nucleotides: 5. The CDR3 runs to 13 residues. Germline loops: CDR1 LGHDT, CDR2 YNNKEL (reference sequence). CDR3 bases: TGTGCCAGCAGCCGGACAGGGGTTGGGGAGCAGTACTTC. This encodes CASSRTGVGEQYF.

The V gene is TRBV4-3, the J gene TRBJ2-1, with TRBD2 matching 7 bases. J gave up 16 bases and V 0 bases, and 9 bases lay outside the gene matches. Germline V gene data show CDR1 as LGHNA and CDR2 as YSLEER. The CDR3 has 13 amino acids. The CDR3 DNA reads TGCGCCAGCAGCCAAGATAGGCGGACTAGATACTTCTTC. It yields the protein CASSQDRRTRYFF.

The V gene is TRBV20-1, the J gene TRBJ2-2; perhaps TRBD1 as D (6 bases). Trimming cost V 7 bases and J 6 bases, with 9 bases left between them. The CDR3 consists of 11 residues. Germline V CDR1 and CDR2: DFQATT, SNEGSKA (reference sequence). CDR3 loop: CSVQGAGELFF. In DNA, the CDR3 is TGCAGTGTACAGGGCGCCGGGGAGCTGTTTTTT.

The chain joins TRBV5-6 to TRBJ1-2; D gene uncertain. CDR3 length: 13 residues. V lost 1 base, J lost 5 bases, and 9 bases lay in between. Looked up from germline, CDR1 is SGHDT and CDR2 is YYEEEE. CDR3 residues: CASSLSGYYGYTF. In DNA, the CDR3 is TGTGCCAGCAGCTTGTCGGGATATTATGGCTACACCTTC. The full variable domain, with the rest looked up from reference TRBV5-6 and TRBJ1-2, is DAGVTQSPTHLIKTRGQQVTLRCSPKSGHDTVSWYQQALGQGPQFIFQYYEEEERQRGNFPDRFSGHQFPNYSSELNVNALLLGDSALYLCASSLSGYYGYTFGSGTRLTVV.

The genes are TRBV7-2 and TRBJ1-2; maybe TRBD1 (5 bases). The V end was cut by 2 bases, the J end by 0 bases, with 10 bases between. The CDR3 loop spans 15 amino acids. The germline gives CDR1 SGHTA, CDR2 FQGNSA. The CDR3 reads CASSLLTETNYGYTF. The CDR3 DNA reads as TGTGCCAGCAGCTTATTGACAGAAACTAACTATGGCTACACCTTC.

Concerning this clone: The same CDR3 also results from other DNA sequences found in this sample. The V and J genes are TRBV4-2 and TRBJ2-3; the D is unclear. The CDR3 extends over 14 amino acids. Germline V gene sequence: CDR1 LGHNA, CDR2 YNFKEQ. The V and J ends lost 2 bases and 1 base respectively, with 7 bases between them. CDR3 DNA sequence: TGTGCCAGCAGCCAAAATCCTGGCACAGATACGCAGTATTTT. This gives the protein CASSQNPGTDTQYF.

The rearrangement links TRBV2 to TRBJ2-3, with D perhaps TRBD2 (6 bases). CDR1 is SNHLY, CDR2 FYNNEI, per germline. Deletions cut 7 bases from V and 2 bases from J, with 10 bases between. This CDR3 spans 13 amino acids. The CDR3 is CASIRDSTDTQYF. The CDR3 DNA is TGTGCCAGCATTCGGGACTCCACAGATACGCAGTATTTT.

A single count supports this clone. The chain is built from TRBV7-8 and TRBJ1-2, with no clear D. CDR1 is SGHVS and CDR2 is FQNEAQ in the germline V gene. This CDR3 has 15 amino acids. V was trimmed by 4 bases and J by 0 bases, leaving 12 bases between them. CDR3 in amino acids: CASSSNRITNYGYTF. The CDR3 nucleotides read TGTGCCAGCAGCTCTAACAGAATCACTAACTATGGCTACACCTTC.

This chain connects TRBV24-1 to TRBJ1-2; D may be TRBD1 (5 bases). Germline loops: CDR1 KGHDR, CDR2 SFDVKD. The CDR3 contains 16 residues. Trimming removed 1 base at V and 4 bases at J, with 15 bases between. CDR3 region: CATSDFRKGILYGYTF. As DNA, the CDR3 is TGTGCCACCAGTGATTTTAGAAAGGGGATACTCTATGGCTACACCTTC.

This clone appeared once. The chain is built from TRBV28 and TRBJ1-4, with a tentative D call TRBD1 (6 bases). Between the trimmed V and J ends, which lost 4 bases and 0 bases, there was a span of 15 bases. CDR1 MDHEN and CDR2 SYDVKM come from the germline V gene. CDR3 size: 17 residues. The CDR3 sequence: CASSYTGQLATNEKLFF. The CDR3 DNA reads as TGTGCCAGCAGTTATACTGGACAGTTAGCAACTAATGAAAAACTGTTTTTT.

This clone was counted a few times. CDR3 coding DNA: TGTGCCAGCAGCTTCGGACAGCTCCAAGAGACCCAGTACTTC. It is translated as CASSFGQLQETQYF. The V call is TRBV5-5, the J call TRBJ2-5; TRBD1 might be the D (6 bases). The CDR3 runs 14 residues. CDR1 is SGHKS and CDR2 is YYEKEE in the germline V gene (reference sequence). Trimming removed 2 bases from V and 1 base from J, with 9 bases in between. Based on the CDR3 plus reference TRBV5-5 and TRBJ2-5, the full variable domain is DAGVTQSPTHLIKTRGQQVTLRCSPISGHKSVSWYQQVLGQGPQFIFQYYEKEERGRGNFPDRFSARQFPNYSSELNVNALLLGDSALYLCASSFGQLQETQYFGPGTRLLVL.

V is TRBV5-6 and J is TRBJ2-1; TRBD1 agrees at 10 bases. This CDR3 has 16 residues. The V segment lost 3 bases and the J segment 8 bases; nucleotides outside the gene matches: 11. Germline V gene sequence: CDR1 SGHDT, CDR2 YYEEEE. The CDR3, as DNA: TGTGCCAGCAGCTCTGACAGGGGGCCAGATGGCGATGAGCAGTTCTTC. This codes for CASSSDRGPDGDEQFF.

The chain carries TRBV28 and TRBJ1-1; 10 nucleotides match TRBD1. The junction had 6 bases not matched to a gene; V was cut back by 2 bases and J by 6 bases. The CDR3 consists of 15 residues. Germline V gene data show CDR1 as MDHEN and CDR2 as SYDVKM. The CDR3 here is CASSLGTGVFAEAFF. For the CDR3, the DNA is TGTGCCAGCAGTTTAGGGACAGGGGTGTTCGCTGAAGCTTTCTTT.

V and J are TRBV10-3 and TRBJ1-1, with D possibly matching TRBD1 (5 bases). CDR1 is ENHRY, CDR2 SYGVKD, per germline. Between the trimmed V and J ends, which lost 6 bases and 6 bases, there was a span of 11 bases. This CDR3 comprises 12 residues. Here the CDR3 DNA reads TGTGCCATCAGCGCCAGGGTCGCTGAAGCTTTCTTT. Residues: CAISARVAEAFF.

This clone appeared a single time. The chain carries TRBV28 and TRBJ1-2, with unresolved D. The length of the CDR3 is 12 residues. Germline V gene data show CDR1 as MDHEN and CDR2 as SYDVKM. Trimming cost V 5 bases and J 4 bases, with 8 bases left between them. The CDR3: CASSPHGYGYTF. The CDR3 DNA is TGTGCCAGCAGTCCCCACGGCTATGGCTACACCTTC.

This chain connects TRBV9 to TRBJ2-1; 9 nucleotides align to TRBD1. CDR3 length: 15 residues. Trimming took 3 bases from V and 9 from J; bases not matched to a gene: 10. Germline V gives CDR1 SGDLS, CDR2 YYNGEE. CDR3 nucleotide sequence: TGTGCCAGCAGCGAGGGAGGGACAGGGTTGAGTGAGCAGTTCTTC. Its protein product is CASSEGGTGLSEQFF. Drawing the rest from reference TRBV9 and TRBJ2-1, the complete variable domain is DSGVTQTPKHLITATGQRVTLRCSPRSGDLSVYWYQQSLDQGLQFLIQYYNGEERAKGNILERFSAQQFPDLHSELNLSSLELGDSALYFCASSEGGTGLSEQFFGPGTRLTVL.

This chain connects TRBV7-3 to TRBJ2-7; 7 bases line up with TRBD2. There are 13 residues in the CDR3. J lost 6 bases, V lost 5 bases, and 7 bases had no gene match. Looked up from germline, CDR1 is SGHTA and CDR2 is FQGTGA. Here the CDR3 DNA reads TGTGCCAGCAGCCTCTGGGGAGGGGTCGAGCAGTACTTC. As protein: CASSLWGGVEQYF.

The V gene is TRBV28, the J gene TRBJ2-7; 7 bases agree with TRBD2. Germline CDR1 reads MDHEN; CDR2 reads SYDVKM. J lost 5 bases, V lost 6 bases, and 4 bases had no gene match. This CDR3 comprises 12 residues. The CDR3 DNA is TGTGCCAGCAGCTCTGGACTAGACGAGCAGTACTTC. Its translation: CASSSGLDEQYF. The whole variable domain, filled in from reference TRBV28 and TRBJ2-7, reads DVKVTQSSRYLVKRTGEKVFLECVQDMDHENMFWYRQDPGLGLRLIYFSYDVKMKEKGDIPEGYSVSREKKERFSLILESASTNQTSMYLCASSSGLDEQYFGPGTRLTVT.

The DNA of the CDR3 is TGCGCCAGCAGCCAAGAGATCAGGGTAGGTGGCTACACCTTC. Its translation is CASSQEIRVGGYTF. The chain couples TRBV4-3 to TRBJ1-2; D perhaps matches TRBD1 (5 bases). Per the germline V gene, CDR1 is LGHNA and CDR2 is YSLEER. The CDR3 has 14 residues. V was trimmed by 0 bases and J by 7 bases, leaving 12 bases between them.

The J gene is TRBJ2-3, the V gene TRBV28; no clear D. This CDR3 comprises 17 residues. Germline loops: CDR1 MDHEN, CDR2 SYDVKM. V was pared by 2 bases and J by 4 bases, with 19 bases between. The CDR3 region has the DNA TGTGCCAGCAGTTTAAGAGCGAGAAGGATTTCCGCAGATACGCAGTATTTT. Its protein is CASSLRARRISADTQYF.

The chain has TRBV30 and TRBJ2-1; 9 nucleotides match TRBD2. Germline V lookup: CDR1 GTSNPN, CDR2 SVGIG (reference sequence). The CDR3 contains 16 residues. Germline trimming cut 5 bases from V and 2 bases from J; bases unmatched to any gene: 10. CDR3 nucleotides: TGTGCCTGGCGGACCCTAGCGGGATCGACCTACAATGAGCAGTTCTTC. Its translation is CAWRTLAGSTYNEQFF. Full variable domain (remainder filled in from reference TRBV30 and TRBJ2-1): SQTIHQWPATLVQPVGSPLSLECTVEGTSNPNLYWYRQAAGRGLQLLFYSVGIGQISSEVPQNLSASRPQDRQFILSSKKLLLSDSGFYLCAWRTLAGSTYNEQFFGPGTRLTVL.

The chain recombines TRBV29-1 with TRBJ1-1; no clear D. Germline V gene sequence: CDR1 SQVTM, CDR2 ANQGSEA. The CDR3 is 13 residues long. The germline V and J ends were trimmed by 6 bases and 0 bases, with 11 bases remaining between them. CDR3 bases: TGCAGCGTGGCCAGGCTAATGAACACTGAAGCTTTCTTT. It translates to CSVARLMNTEAFF.

The V and J genes are TRBV2 and TRBJ1-5; 7 bases line up with TRBD1. This CDR3 region has 15 residues. In germline, CDR1 is SNHLY, CDR2 FYNNEI. J lost 5 bases, V lost 5 bases, and 9 bases had no gene match. The DNA of the CDR3 is TGTGCCAGCAGTCACCCAGGGGGGAACGATCAGCCCCAGCATTTT. This translates into CASSHPGGNDQPQHF.

This chain uses TRBV3-1 (or the pseudogene TRBV3-2) with TRBJ1-1; no firm D call. The CDR3 sequence is 11 residues long. V was trimmed by 6 bases and J by 1 base, leaving 3 bases between them. Germline V gives CDR1 LGHDT, CDR2 YNNKEL (reference sequence). The CDR3: CASSRNTEAFF. The CDR3 DNA reads as TGTGCCAGCAGTCGGAACACTGAAGCTTTCTTT.

V and J are TRBV2 and TRBJ2-5; possible D gene TRBD1, 6 bases. The CDR3 covers 14 residues. CDR1 is SNHLY, CDR2 FYNNEI, per germline. Trimming left V 0 bases short and J 9 bases short, with 14 bases between. CDR3 DNA sequence: TGTGCCAGCAGTGAAGCGGCAGGGGTTTTTTCCCAGTACTTC. Amino acid sequence: CASSEAAGVFSQYF.